The 7 T cell receptor beta chains below come from one sample, sequenced in a study of cytomegalovirus exposure and HLA in healthy donors. Libraries were prepared by immunoSEQ multiplex PCR; TCRdb keeps only in-frame clonotypes and omits some of them. In the table there are 260,000 or so clones, around 87% of which are singletons. Sequenced material: PBMCs. The receptors shown here come from a woman under 30 in good health and CMV-seronegative.

The chain joins TRBV7-9 to TRBJ1-1; maybe TRBD1 (5 bases). CDR3 length: 17 amino acids. The germline gives CDR1 SEHNR, CDR2 FQNEAQ (reference sequence). V was trimmed by 5 bases and J by 1 base, leaving 20 bases between them. Here the CDR3 DNA reads TGTGCCAGCAGCCCGACATCAGTCAGGGATCGGAACACTGAAGCTTTCTTT. Protein product: CASSPTSVRDRNTEAFF.

The rearrangement joins TRBV25-1 to TRBJ2-7; D uncertain. This CDR3 has 13 residues. The germline V gene has CDR1 MGHDK and CDR2 SYGVNS. V dropped 1 base and J dropped 3 bases, with 7 bases sitting between them. The CDR3 DNA is TGTGCCAGCAGTGAATCGTCAGTCTACGAGCAGTACTTC. Its protein product is CASSESSVYEQYF.

This chain links TRBV28 with TRBJ2-2; no clear D. The CDR3 runs 11 residues. Between the trimmed V and J ends, which lost 10 bases and 4 bases, there was a span of 7 bases. Per the germline V gene, CDR1 is MDHEN and CDR2 is SYDVKM. CDR3 sequence (DNA): TGTGCCACCCTACGCACCGGGGAGCTGTTTTTT. Protein sequence: CATLRTGELFF.

The V call is TRBV14, the J call TRBJ1-2, with D unresolved. Trimming took off 1 base at V and 0 bases at J, with 9 bases between the two ends. From germline, CDR1 is SGHDN and CDR2 FVKESK. The CDR3 runs to 15 residues. The CDR3 sequence is CASSQGAVTNYGYTF. CDR3 nucleotides: TGTGCCAGCAGCCAAGGTGCGGTCACTAACTATGGCTACACCTTC.

The chain links TRBV5-6 to TRBJ2-7, with TRBD2 matching over 7 bases. V trimming: 4 bases; J trimming: 4 bases; junction bases outside the gene matches: 14. Germline assignment: CDR1 SGHDT and CDR2 YYEEEE. The CDR3 is 16 residues long. The CDR3, as DNA: TGTGCCAGCAGCGTTAATCGGGCTAGCGGTCAATACGAGCAGTACTTC. Protein product: CASSVNRASGQYEQYF.

This clone was counted once. This chain connects TRBV27 to TRBJ2-3, with D possibly being TRBD2 (5 bases). V lost 1 base and J 6 bases, leaving 11 bases between the germline ends. The CDR3 covers 14 residues. Germline-derived CDR1 and CDR2 are MNHEY and SMNVEV (reference sequence). The CDR3 loop is CASSLFGSDDTQYF. CDR3 nucleotide sequence: TGTGCCAGCAGTTTATTTGGTAGCGACGATACGCAGTATTTT.

The chain uses TRBV19 and TRBJ1-5; D is perhaps TRBD1 (6 bases). CDR3 length: 17 amino acids. V was pared by 4 bases and J by 3 bases, with 19 bases between. Germline CDR1 is LNHDA and CDR2 is SQIVND (reference sequence). Here the CDR3 DNA reads TGTGCCAGTAGTACACCGTGGGACACTGAGTCCAATCAGCCCCAGCATTTT. This gives the protein CASSTPWDTESNQPQHF. The full variable domain, its missing parts supplied by reference TRBV19 and TRBJ1-5, is DGGITQSPKYLFRKEGQNVTLSCEQNLNHDAMYWYRQDPGQGLRLIYYSQIVNDFQKGDIAEGYSVSREKKESFPLTVTSAQKNPTAFYLCASSTPWDTESNQPQHFGDGTRLSIL.